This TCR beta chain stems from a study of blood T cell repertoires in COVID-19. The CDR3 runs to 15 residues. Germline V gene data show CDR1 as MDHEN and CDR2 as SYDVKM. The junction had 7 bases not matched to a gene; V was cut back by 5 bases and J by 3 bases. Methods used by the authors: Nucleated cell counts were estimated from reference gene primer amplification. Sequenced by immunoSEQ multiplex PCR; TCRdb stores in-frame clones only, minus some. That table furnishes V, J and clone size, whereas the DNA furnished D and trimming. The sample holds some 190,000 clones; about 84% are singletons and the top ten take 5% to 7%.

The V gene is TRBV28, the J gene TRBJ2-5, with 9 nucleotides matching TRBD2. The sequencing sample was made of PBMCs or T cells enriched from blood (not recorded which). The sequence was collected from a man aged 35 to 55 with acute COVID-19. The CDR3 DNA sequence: TGTGCCAGCAGTGGGAGTGGCGGGAGGGAAGAGACCCAGTACTTC. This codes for CASSGSGGREETQYF.